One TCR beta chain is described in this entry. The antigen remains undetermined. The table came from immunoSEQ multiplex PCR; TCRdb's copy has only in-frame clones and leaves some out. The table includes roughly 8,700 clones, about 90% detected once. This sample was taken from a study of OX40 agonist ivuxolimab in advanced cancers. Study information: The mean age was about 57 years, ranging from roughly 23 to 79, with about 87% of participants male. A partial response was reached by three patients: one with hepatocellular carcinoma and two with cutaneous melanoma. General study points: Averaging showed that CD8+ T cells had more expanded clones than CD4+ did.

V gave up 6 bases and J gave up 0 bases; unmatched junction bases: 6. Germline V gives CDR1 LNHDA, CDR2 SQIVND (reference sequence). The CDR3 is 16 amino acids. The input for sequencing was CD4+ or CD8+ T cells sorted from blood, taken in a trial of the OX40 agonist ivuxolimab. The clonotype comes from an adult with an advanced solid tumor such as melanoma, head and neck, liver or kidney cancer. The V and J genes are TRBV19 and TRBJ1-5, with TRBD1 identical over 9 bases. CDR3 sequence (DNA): TGTGCCAGTAGCCATGGGACAGGGCTTAGCAATCAGCCCCAGCATTTT. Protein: CASSHGTGLSNQPQHF.